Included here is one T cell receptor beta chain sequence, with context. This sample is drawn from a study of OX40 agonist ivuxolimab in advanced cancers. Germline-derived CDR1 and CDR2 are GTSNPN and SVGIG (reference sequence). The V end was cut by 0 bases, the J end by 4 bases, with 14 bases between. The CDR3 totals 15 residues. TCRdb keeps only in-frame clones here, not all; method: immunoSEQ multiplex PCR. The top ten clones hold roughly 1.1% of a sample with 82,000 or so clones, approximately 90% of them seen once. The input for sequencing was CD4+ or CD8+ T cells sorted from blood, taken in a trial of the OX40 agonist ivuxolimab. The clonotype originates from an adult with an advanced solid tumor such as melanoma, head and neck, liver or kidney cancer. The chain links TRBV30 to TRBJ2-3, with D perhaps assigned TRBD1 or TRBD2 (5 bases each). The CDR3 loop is CAWSVGTKQADTQYF. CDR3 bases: TGTGCCTGGAGTGTCGGGACGAAACAGGCAGATACGCAGTATTTT.